Following are 21 T cell receptor beta chains from one sample sequenced in a study of Ad26.COV2.S vaccination and SARS-CoV-2 variants. Only in-frame clones appear in the TCRdb table, and some are missing; sequencing was by immunoSEQ multiplex PCR. The sample has around 240,000 clones, approximately 88% seen once; the top ten hold roughly 10%. Treatment specified: some 19 received Ad26.COV2.S at low or high dose, single or two shots; roughly 5 received placebo; per-sample allocation not given. Sampling occurred on day 63 after the first vaccine or placebo injection. Sequences were derived from peripheral blood, sampled in a trial of Ad26.COV2.S vaccine versus placebo. Receptors originate from a person aged 18 to 65 who received the Ad26.COV2.S COVID-19 vaccine or a placebo.

The rearrangement uses TRBV5-1 and TRBJ2-6; possibly TRBD2 for D (7 bases). The CDR3 contains 17 residues. V lost 4 bases and J lost 2, with 16 bases in between. Germline loops: CDR1 SGHRS, CDR2 YFSETQ. The CDR3 DNA follows: TGCGCCAGCAGCCCGGTCGGGGGGCGAGCTGGGGCCAACGTCCTGACTTTC. It codes for CASSPVGGRAGANVLTF.

This chain links TRBV29-1 with TRBJ2-5; D not resolved. The CDR3 length is 13 residues. V was cut by 6 bases and J by 4 bases, with 15 bases left in between. CDR1 and CDR2 from the germline V gene are SQVTM and ANQGSEA. The DNA of the CDR3 is TGCAGCGTCGCCCGGGCCTTCAGAGAGACCCAGTACTTC. Translating gives CSVARAFRETQYF.

The CDR3 region is CASSYSTGVQETQYF. In DNA form, the CDR3 reads TGTGCCAGCAGTTACTCGACAGGGGTCCAAGAGACCCAGTACTTC. The rearrangement uses TRBV6-5 and TRBJ2-5; 8 bases are shared with TRBD1. This CDR3 comprises 15 residues. Germline-derived CDR1 and CDR2 are MNHEY and SVGAGI. With 0 bases clipped from V and 1 base from J, the junction kept 1 base outside the gene matches.

The V gene is TRBV18, the J gene TRBJ2-3; D is ambiguous. V lost 3 bases, J lost 3 bases, and 10 bases lay in between. This CDR3 contains 14 residues. Germline values: CDR1 KGHSH, CDR2 LQKENI. CDR3 in amino acids: CASSPGMETDTQYF. The CDR3 DNA reads as TGTGCCAGCTCACCGGGGATGGAGACAGATACGCAGTATTTT.

This chain joins TRBV10-3 and TRBJ2-1; D remains unclear. CDR1 and CDR2 from the germline V gene are ENHRY and SYGVKD. Between the trimmed V and J ends, which lost 5 bases and 8 bases, there was a span of 7 bases. CDR3 size: 11 residues. CDR3 in amino acids: CAISIADEQFF. CDR3 DNA: TGTGCCATCAGTATCGCCGATGAGCAGTTCTTC.

V usage is TRBV3-1 (or the pseudogene TRBV3-2) and J usage is TRBJ2-3, with D maybe TRBD2 (6 bases). Between the trimmed V and J ends, which lost 0 bases and 2 bases, there was a span of 18 bases. Germline V gives CDR1 LGHDT, CDR2 YNNKEL (reference sequence). This CDR3 contains 18 residues. The CDR3 sequence is CASSQEYWRGGPTDTQYF. The CDR3 nucleotides read TGTGCCAGCAGCCAAGAATACTGGCGGGGCGGACCCACAGATACGCAGTATTTT.

The V and J genes are TRBV20-1 and TRBJ1-1, with D uncertain. V dropped 3 bases and J dropped 1 base, with 6 bases sitting between them. The CDR3 loop spans 12 amino acids. Germline loops: CDR1 DFQATT, CDR2 SNEGSKA (reference sequence). CDR3 protein: CSASRQNTEAFF. CDR3 DNA: TGCAGTGCTAGTCGGCAGAACACTGAAGCTTTCTTT.

The chain uses TRBV7-3 and TRBJ2-1; 7 bases line up with TRBD1. This CDR3 spans 15 amino acids. From germline, CDR1 is SGHTA and CDR2 FQGTGA. Trimming removed 0 bases from V and 4 bases from J; junction bases left unmatched: 3. This CDR3 is CASSLTRDSYNEQFF. The CDR3 DNA reads as TGTGCCAGCAGCTTAACCCGGGACAGTTACAATGAGCAGTTCTTC.

The rearrangement joins TRBV5-1 to TRBJ1-3; 7 bases are shared with TRBD1. The germline V gene encodes CDR1 SGHRS and CDR2 YFSETQ. V trimming: 4 bases; J trimming: 3 bases; junction bases outside the gene matches: 4. CDR3 length: 14 residues. The CDR3 DNA follows: TGCGCCAGCAGCCAAGGGGGCCGTGGAAACACCATATATTTT. Encoded protein: CASSQGGRGNTIYF.

This clone was observed a single time. The chain couples TRBV23-1 to TRBJ1-3; no clear D. TRBV23-1 is known as an ORF, though its function is uncertain. The CDR3 has 14 residues. Trimming left V 2 bases short and J 4 bases short, with 9 bases between. This CDR3 is CASSQIWEGNTIYF. The CDR3 DNA is TGCGCCAGCAGTCAAATCTGGGAGGGAAACACCATATATTTT.

This sequence joins TRBV29-1 and TRBJ2-3, with 7 nucleotides matching TRBD1. The V gene end was trimmed by 7 bases and the J gene end by 2 bases; junction bases not matched to a gene: 6. The CDR3 totals 13 residues. CDR1 is SQVTM, CDR2 ANQGSEA, per germline. In DNA, the CDR3 is TGCAGCGAGGGGGCAGGGGACACAGATACGCAGTATTTT. Amino acids: CSEGAGDTDTQYF.

This clone was counted a single time. The chain uses TRBV28 and TRBJ1-5, with 8 bases lining up with TRBD1. V lost 5 bases to trimming and J lost 3 bases; unmatched junction nucleotides: 12. The CDR3 is made up of 17 amino acids. Germline assignment: CDR1 MDHEN and CDR2 SYDVKM. CDR3 amino acids: CASSPWTGMGPNQPQHF. In nucleotides, the CDR3 is TGTGCCAGCAGTCCGTGGACAGGGATGGGCCCCAATCAGCCCCAGCATTTT.

The V and J genes are TRBV5-1 and TRBJ1-1; TRBD1 might be the D (6 bases). Trimming stripped 0 bases from V and 7 bases from J, with 13 bases between. The CDR3 extends over 14 amino acids. The germline V gene has CDR1 SGHRS and CDR2 YFSETQ. CDR3 sequence reads: CASSLDGGPGEAFF. DNA of the CDR3: TGCGCCAGCAGCTTGGACGGGGGGCCTGGTGAAGCTTTCTTT.

The chain carries TRBV7-2 and TRBJ2-7; D gene unclear. Germline V gene sequence: CDR1 SGHTA, CDR2 FQGNSA. V dropped 0 bases and J dropped 7 bases, with 10 bases sitting between them. The length of the CDR3 is 13 residues. CDR3 nucleotides: TGTGCCAGCAGCTTAGCCCTCGGTTGGGAGCAGTACTTC. This gives the protein CASSLALGWEQYF.

The chain recombines TRBV19 with TRBJ1-1; TRBD1 matches 10 bases. Germline lookup yields CDR1 LNHDA and CDR2 SQIVND (reference sequence). This CDR3 spans 17 amino acids. V trimming: 8 bases; J trimming: 4 bases; junction bases outside the gene matches: 16. Here the CDR3 reads CASSPSPTGGMGTEAFF. The CDR3 bases are TGTGCCAGTTCACCTTCTCCGACAGGGGGCATGGGCACTGAAGCTTTCTTT.

DNA for the CDR3: TGTGCGGCAATCGGCCGTAGCACAGATACGCAGTATTTT. It codes for CAAIGRSTDTQYF. This chain connects TRBV30 to TRBJ2-3; no reliable D call. Germline CDR1 GTSNPN, CDR2 SVGIG (reference sequence). CDR3 length: 13 residues.

This sequence joins TRBV7-9 and TRBJ2-4, with 9 bases lining up with TRBD1. Germline CDR1 SEHNR, CDR2 FQNEAQ (reference sequence). V lost 4 bases, J lost 3 bases, and 4 bases stayed unmatched. The CDR3 runs 15 residues. For the CDR3, the DNA is TGTGCCAGCAGCTCCCCGGACAGGGGCAAAAACATTCAGTACTTC. It codes for CASSSPDRGKNIQYF.

The rearrangement uses TRBV9 and TRBJ2-1, with 8 bases fitting TRBD2. This CDR3 is 15 amino acids long. With 0 bases clipped from V and 9 bases from J, the junction kept 8 bases outside the gene matches. CDR1 is SGDLS and CDR2 is YYNGEE in the germline V gene. The CDR3 region has the DNA TGTGCCAGCAGCGTAGTTGGGACTAGTCCCCTTGAGCAGTTCTTC. It translates to CASSVVGTSPLEQFF.

The rearrangement uses TRBV10-3 and TRBJ2-2; D is uncertain. V lost 0 bases to trimming and J lost 1 base, with 9 bases between them. Germline V gene lookup returns CDR1 ENHRY and CDR2 SYGVKD. CDR3 length: 16 amino acids. Here the CDR3 reads CAISESGRQNTGELFF. The DNA for the CDR3 is TGTGCCATCAGTGAGTCCGGCAGACAGAACACCGGGGAGCTGTTTTTT.

V usage is TRBV27 and J usage is TRBJ1-1; no reliable D call. Germline V gene lookup returns CDR1 MNHEY and CDR2 SMNVEV (reference sequence). V lost 5 bases, J lost 1 base, and 8 bases lay in between. The CDR3 has 13 residues. The CDR3 sequence is CASSTTPNTEAFF. The DNA of the CDR3 is TGTGCCAGCAGTACAACACCGAACACTGAAGCTTTCTTT.

This clone was counted a single time. V usage is TRBV5-4 and J usage is TRBJ2-2; D possibly uses TRBD1 or TRBD2 (5 bases each). The V and J ends lost 10 bases and 6 bases respectively, with 16 bases between them. The CDR3 runs to 13 residues. Germline CDR1 SGHNT, CDR2 YYREEE (reference sequence). The CDR3 spells CAVPREIAGELFF. The CDR3 nucleotides are TGTGCCGTACCCAGGGAGATCGCCGGGGAGCTGTTTTTT. Complete variable domain (other parts from reference TRBV5-4 and TRBJ2-2): ETGVTQSPTHLIKTRGQQVTLRCSSQSGHNTVSWYQQALGQGPQFIFQYYREEENGRGNFPPRFSGLQFPNYSSELNVNALELDDSALYLCAVPREIAGELFFGEGSRLTVL.